The clone carrying this TCR beta chain has ten or more counts. Its specificity is not known. These data originate in a study of T cells in Graves' hyperthyroidism and ophthalmopathy. The study, taken as a whole, reports: In validation, the model predicted ophthalmopathy. These predictions came a median roughly 6 months before onset. The majority of expanded thyroid clonotypes above 0.001 also appeared in blood.

The CDR3 consists of 14 residues. V was shortened by 7 bases and J by 5 bases, with 15 bases between the two germline ends. RNA transcripts yielded amplified TCR beta CDR3 regions. In the first-round RT-PCR of the TCR CDR3, the HTBI primer set was used. TCRdb reprocessed the multiplex PCR reads via MiXCR and lists one record per CDR3 protein. Of approximately 400,000 distinct CDR3 sequences in the sample, approximately 18% were seen once. This clonotype originated in a man aged 18 to 35 with Graves' ophthalmopathy. The rearrangement links TRBV12-3 or TRBV12-4 to TRBJ1-5; D might be TRBD1 (5 bases). Sample: blood. CDR3 DNA: TGTGCCAGCACCTCCGAGCAGGGCTATCAGCCCCAGCATTTT. It codes for CASTSEQGYQPQHF.